Following are 8 T cell receptor beta chains from one sample sequenced in a study of blood T cells in healthy people across ages. A second PCR of 7 to 11 cycles used a sample-barcoded 5' primer and a J-beta primer mix. TCRdb used MiXCR to reprocess the 5' RACE reads, holding one entry per CDR3 protein. The data show about 800,000 distinct CDR3 sequences, 55% to 70% seen once. The sequencing sample was made of blood. The receptors stem from a man between 25 and 39 years old in good health.

V and J are TRBV12-3 or TRBV12-4 and TRBJ2-2; 9 nucleotides line up with TRBD2. The CDR3 runs 15 residues. The V and J ends lost 6 bases and 3 bases, in that order; junction bases with no gene match: 5. This CDR3 is CASSIAGAHTGELFF. The CDR3 DNA reads TGTGCCAGCAGCATAGCGGGGGCCCACACCGGGGAGCTGTTTTTT.

This chain links TRBV5-1 with TRBJ2-3, with a tentative D call TRBD2 (5 bases). CDR1 and CDR2 (germline): SGHRS, YFSETQ. The length of the CDR3 is 17 residues. The V gene lost 0 bases and the J gene lost 5 bases, with 19 bases spanning the gap. CDR3 region: CASSLDGVAEAVDTQYF. The DNA of the CDR3 is TGCGCCAGCAGCTTGGACGGCGTTGCGGAAGCGGTAGATACGCAGTATTTT.

The J gene is TRBJ1-2, the V gene TRBV5-1; D is ambiguous. V lost 0 bases and J 4 bases, leaving 16 bases between the germline ends. CDR3 length: 16 residues. The germline V gene encodes CDR1 SGHRS and CDR2 YFSETQ. Here the CDR3 reads CASSLAHAETLYGYTF. The CDR3 DNA is TGCGCCAGCAGCTTGGCTCACGCCGAAACTCTCTATGGCTACACCTTC.

This clonotype was observed a single time. Sequence at one end of the junction differs from germline and may be a read error. The rearrangement links TRBV6-6 to TRBJ2-3; D possibly corresponds to TRBD1 (6 bases). CDR1 is MNHNY and CDR2 is SVGAGI in the germline V gene (reference sequence). This CDR3 has 16 residues. As DNA, the CDR3 is TGTGCCAGCAGTTATGGGGCAGGGGTTGGCACAGATACGAAGTATTTT. Amino acids: CASSYGAGVGTDTKYF.

The chain has TRBV20-1 and TRBJ1-1, with D hard to call. CDR1 and CDR2 (germline): DFQATT, SNEGSKA (reference sequence). The CDR3 totals 12 residues. V was pared by 6 bases and J by 7 bases, with 15 bases between. The CDR3 coding sequence is TGCAGTGCCCTGGAGGGTGCGAATGAAGCTTTCTTT. Its translation is CSALEGANEAFF.

The V gene is TRBV15, the J gene TRBJ2-3; 9 positions match TRBD2. The trim removed 1 base at V and 3 bases at J, leaving 5 bases unmatched. CDR1 LNHNV and CDR2 YYDKDF come from the germline V gene (reference sequence). CDR3 length equals 16 residues. CDR3 coding DNA: TGTGCCACCAGCAGAGTGCGGCTAGCGGGGACAGATACGCAGTATTTT. The encoded protein is CATSRVRLAGTDTQYF.

This sequence joins TRBV7-2 and TRBJ2-7; the D call may be TRBD1 or TRBD2 (5 bases each). The V gene's germline CDR1 is SGHTA and CDR2 FQGNSA. This CDR3 spans 17 amino acids. Trimming removed 4 bases at V and 2 bases at J, with 21 bases between. DNA for the CDR3: TGTGCCAGCAGCTCACGCCCACGGGACGCGGCGACCTACGAGCAGTACTTC. It encodes CASSSRPRDAATYEQYF.

The chain has TRBV28 and TRBJ2-1, with D unclear. Germline CDR1 and CDR2: MDHEN and SYDVKM. Between the trimmed V and J ends, which lost 4 bases and 6 bases, there was a span of 10 bases. This CDR3 comprises 13 residues. The CDR3 protein is CASSSTNINEQFF. The CDR3 bases are TGTGCCAGCAGTTCCACGAACATCAATGAGCAGTTCTTC.